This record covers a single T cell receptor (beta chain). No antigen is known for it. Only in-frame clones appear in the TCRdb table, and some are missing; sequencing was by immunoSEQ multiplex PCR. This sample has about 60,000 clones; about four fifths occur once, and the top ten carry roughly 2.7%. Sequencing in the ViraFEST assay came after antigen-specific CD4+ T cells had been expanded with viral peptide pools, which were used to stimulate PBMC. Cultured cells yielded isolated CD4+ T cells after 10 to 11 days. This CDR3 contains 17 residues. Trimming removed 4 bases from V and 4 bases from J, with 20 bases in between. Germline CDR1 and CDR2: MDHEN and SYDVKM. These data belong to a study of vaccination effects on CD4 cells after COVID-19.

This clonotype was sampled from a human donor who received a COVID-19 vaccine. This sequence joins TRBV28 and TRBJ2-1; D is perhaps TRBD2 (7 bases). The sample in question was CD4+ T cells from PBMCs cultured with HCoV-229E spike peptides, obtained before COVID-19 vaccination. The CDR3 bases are TGTGCCAGCAGTTCCCCCGTTGGGGGGGGGCCTTACAATGAGCAGTTCTTC. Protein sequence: CASSSPVGGGPYNEQFF. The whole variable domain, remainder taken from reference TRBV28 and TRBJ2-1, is DVKVTQSSRYLVKRTGEKVFLECVQDMDHENMFWYRQDPGLGLRLIYFSYDVKMKEKGDIPEGYSVSREKKERFSLILESASTNQTSMYLCASSSPVGGGPYNEQFFGPGTRLTVL.